Listed below are T cell receptor beta chains from one sample, sequenced in a study of CXCR3-negative and CXCR3-positive naive CD8 T cells. TCRdb re-called the 5' RACE reads and gives one entry per CDR3 protein, without DNA. The sample table sets out around 160,000 distinct CDR3 sequences. Sequencing was done on a sample of naive CXCR3+ CD8+ T cells from blood. These receptor sequences come from a human donor in good health. Some clones in this sample may be carry-over from other donors' samples. The CDR3 runs from the conserved cysteine through the conserved F or W.

J gene,CDR3 length,V gene,CDR3 protein
TRBJ2-7,14,TRBV5-1,CASSLSSGNYEQYF
TRBJ2-1,13,TRBV27,CASRDRSPDEQFF
TRBJ2-7,15,TRBV9,CASSPGGGSSYEQYF
TRBJ2-5,15,TRBV5-1,CASSFRDPERETQYF
TRBJ2-7,14,TRBV20-1,CSARDPRKPYEQYF
TRBJ2-7,15,TRBV7-8,CASSVGLAGDYEQYF
TRBJ2-1,13,TRBV20-1,CSAKRSTYNEQFF
TRBJ2-7,17,TRBV15,CATSGNRGTGSSYEQYF
TRBJ2-7,12,TRBV5-6,CASSSQASKQYF
TRBJ2-5,17,TRBV12-3/TRBV12-4,CASSLRGSGAHQETQYF
TRBJ2-7,15,TRBV7-3,CASSLQASGIYEQYF
TRBJ2-7,14,TRBV6-2/TRBV6-3,CASSPRTPSYEQYF
TRBJ1-1,15,TRBV5-1,CASSLTGQSNTEAFF
TRBJ2-7,12,TRBV11-3,CASSPGLYEQYF
TRBJ1-5,14,TRBV12-3/TRBV12-4,CASSLGAGFPPQHF
TRBJ2-5,11,TRBV5-1,CATTGERTQYF